A single sample gave rise to the 10 T cell receptor beta chains below, sequenced in a study of T-cell reconstitution after alpha-beta-depleted transplantation in children. The TCRbeta library incorporated unique molecular identifiers. MiXCR, run by TCRdb on the PCR reads, gives a single entry per CDR3 protein. The sample holds some 200,000 distinct CDR3 sequences, approximately 9.7% seen once. Sample: PBMCs from the stem cell graft donor, taken from the stem cell graft. The source is a human donor who donated a stem cell graft to a child with SCID.

This clonotype showed up just a few times. This chain joins TRBV18 and TRBJ2-1; tentatively, D is TRBD1 (6 bases). Germline loops: CDR1 KGHSH, CDR2 LQKENI. V dropped 6 bases and J dropped 6 bases, with 33 bases sitting between them. The CDR3 is 20 amino acids. CDR3 amino acids: CASSTRATGFPGKQGNEQFF. CDR3 nucleotide sequence: TGTGCCAGCTCCACTCGGGCCACGGGGTTTCCAGGGAAACAGGGCAATGAGCAGTTCTTC.

This clonotype was detected many times. V gene TRBV12-3 or TRBV12-4 combines with J gene TRBJ2-3; TRBD1 matches 8 bases. The V gene end was trimmed by 4 bases and the J gene end by 2 bases; junction bases not matched to a gene: 8. The CDR3 loop spans 16 amino acids. CDR3 in DNA: TGTGCCAGCAGTTCATCCGACAGGGGACTCACAGATACGCAGTATTTT. Protein: CASSSSDRGLTDTQYF.

The rearrangement uses TRBV4-3 and TRBJ1-2; perhaps TRBD1 as D (5 bases). The CDR3 runs 15 residues. CDR1 is LGHNA, CDR2 YSLEER, per germline. The ends were cut back, 0 bases at V and 3 bases at J, with 11 bases in the middle. CDR3 residues: CASSQDGGEDYGYTF. CDR3 DNA sequence: TGCGCCAGCAGCCAAGATGGGGGGGAAGACTATGGCTACACCTTC.

This clonotype was picked up many times. This rearrangement joins TRBV7-2 to TRBJ1-6; no definite D call. Germline assignment: CDR1 SGHTA and CDR2 FQGNSA. There are 15 residues in the CDR3. The V end was cut by 2 bases, the J end by 12 bases, with 17 bases between. The CDR3 DNA reads TGTGCCAGCAGCTTAATGAATAGGGTCGGAAAACCCCTCCACTTT. The encoded protein is CASSLMNRVGKPLHF.

This clonotype has a count of ten or more. V is TRBV5-1 and J is TRBJ2-7; D uncertain. The CDR3 is 13 residues long. Germline CDR1 SGHRS, CDR2 YFSETQ. V was shortened by 0 bases and J by 2 bases, with 6 bases between the two germline ends. The CDR3 DNA follows: TGCGCCAGCAGCTTGGCCAGTCCCTACGAGCAGTACTTC. It encodes CASSLASPYEQYF. The full variable domain, rest sourced from reference TRBV5-1 and TRBJ2-7, is KAGVTQTPRYLIKTRGQQVTLSCSPISGHRSVSWYQQTPGQGLQFLFEYFSETQRNKGNFPGRFSGRQFSNSRSEMNVSTLELGDSALYLCASSLASPYEQYFGPGTRLTVT.

The chain recombines TRBV7-9 with TRBJ2-7; D might be TRBD1 (6 bases). Germline CDR1 reads SEHNR; CDR2 reads FQNEAQ (reference sequence). This CDR3 spans 15 amino acids. Between the trimmed V and J ends, which lost 5 bases and 3 bases, there was a span of 17 bases. CDR3 amino acids: CASSPKTGRNYEQYF. The CDR3 region has the DNA TGTGCCAGCAGCCCTAAGACAGGCAGGAACTACGAGCAGTACTTC.

This clonotype came up many times. The chain employs TRBV20-1 and TRBJ2-3; weak D call: TRBD2 (5 bases). The V gene's germline CDR1 is DFQATT and CDR2 SNEGSKA (reference sequence). This CDR3 contains 13 residues. Trimming pared 6 bases from V and 2 bases from J, leaving 12 bases between. The CDR3 sequence is CSARSGFTDTQYF. The CDR3 DNA reads TGCAGTGCCCGTTCGGGGTTCACAGATACGCAGTATTTT.

There are many counts of this clonotype. This chain uses TRBV7-9 with TRBJ2-2; tentative D call: TRBD2 (5 bases). Trimming removed 4 bases from V and 5 bases from J, with 14 bases in between. The CDR3 totals 15 residues. From germline, CDR1 is SEHNR and CDR2 FQNEAQ (reference sequence). This chain's CDR3 is CASSSNNGGTGELFF. The CDR3 DNA reads as TGTGCCAGCAGCTCCAACAACGGCGGGACCGGGGAGCTGTTTTTT.

This clonotype has a count of ten or more. This sequence joins TRBV5-1 and TRBJ2-1, with 7 positions matching TRBD1. Germline CDR1 reads SGHRS; CDR2 reads YFSETQ. J lost 5 bases, V lost 1 base, and 6 bases had no gene match. The CDR3 is 15 residues long. The CDR3 spells CASSLSGQLNNEQFF. CDR3 DNA sequence: TGCGCCAGCAGCTTGTCGGGACAGTTAAACAATGAGCAGTTCTTC.

This clonotype occurred many times. The chain links TRBV6-5 to TRBJ1-5, with 7 bases matching TRBD1. From germline, CDR1 is MNHEY and CDR2 SVGAGI. V trimming: 8 bases; J trimming: 6 bases; junction bases outside the gene matches: 4. The CDR3 has 12 amino acids. CDR3 region: CASGQGGQPQHF. As DNA, the CDR3 is TGTGCCAGCGGGCAGGGGGGTCAGCCCCAGCATTTT.